This TCR beta chain was retrieved from a study of T cells in Graves' hyperthyroidism and ophthalmopathy. The TCR beta CDR3 regions underwent amplification using RNA transcripts as the source. The study used the HTBI primer set for a first-round RT-PCR of the TCR CDR3. TCRdb analysed the multiplex PCR reads with MiXCR anew, one entry per CDR3 protein. The sample lists 45,000 to 55,000 distinct CDR3 sequences; about 54% were seen once. Germline V gene sequence: CDR1 DFQATT, CDR2 SNEGSKA (reference sequence). Trimming took 6 bases from V and 4 from J, leaving 24 bases between them. The CDR3 length is 16 residues. General study results and limits: From stable hyperthyroidism, ophthalmopathy was separated by a 13 V-J model. Also found in blood were most expanded thyroid clonotypes above 0.001. Onset of ophthalmopathy came a median roughly 6.9 months after the model predicted it.

This clonotype was observed many times. As yet, its antigen is unknown. This chain links TRBV20-1 with TRBJ1-1; D unclear. This receptor was identified in a man between 18 and 35 years old with Graves' hyperthyroidism. The source material was peripheral blood or thyroid tissue (not recorded which). The CDR3 DNA is TGCAGTGCCATCCCGGCAGTGTCACGTATAGGCACTGAAGCTTTCTTT. Translating it yields CSAIPAVSRIGTEAFF.